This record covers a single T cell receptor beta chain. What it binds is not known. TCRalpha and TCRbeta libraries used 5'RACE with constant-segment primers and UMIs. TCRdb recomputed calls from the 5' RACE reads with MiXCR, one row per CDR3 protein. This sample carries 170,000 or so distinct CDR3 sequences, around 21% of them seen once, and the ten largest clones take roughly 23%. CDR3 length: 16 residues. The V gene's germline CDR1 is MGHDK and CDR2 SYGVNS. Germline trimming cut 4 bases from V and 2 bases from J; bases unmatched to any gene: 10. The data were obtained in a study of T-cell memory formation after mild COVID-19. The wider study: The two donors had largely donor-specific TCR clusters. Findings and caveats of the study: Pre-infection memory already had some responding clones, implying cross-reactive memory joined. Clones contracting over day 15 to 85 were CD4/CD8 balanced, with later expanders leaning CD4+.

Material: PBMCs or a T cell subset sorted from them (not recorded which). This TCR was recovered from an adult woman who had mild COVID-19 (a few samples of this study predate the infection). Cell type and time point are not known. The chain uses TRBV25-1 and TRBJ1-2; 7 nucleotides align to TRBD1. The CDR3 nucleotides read TGTGCCAGCAGTGGGGGGACAGTGGAGGGGAACTATGGCTACACCTTC. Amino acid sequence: CASSGGTVEGNYGYTF.